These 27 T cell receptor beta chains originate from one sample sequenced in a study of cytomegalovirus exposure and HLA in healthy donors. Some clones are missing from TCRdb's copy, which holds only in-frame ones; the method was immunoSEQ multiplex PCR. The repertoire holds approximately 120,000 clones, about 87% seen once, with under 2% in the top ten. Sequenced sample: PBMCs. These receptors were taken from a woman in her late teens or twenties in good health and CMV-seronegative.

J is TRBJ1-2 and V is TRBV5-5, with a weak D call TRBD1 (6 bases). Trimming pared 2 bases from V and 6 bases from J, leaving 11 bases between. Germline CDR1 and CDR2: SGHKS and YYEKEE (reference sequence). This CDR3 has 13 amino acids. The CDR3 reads CASSFNAGDGYTF. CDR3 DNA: TGTGCCAGCAGCTTTAACGCAGGGGATGGCTACACCTTC.

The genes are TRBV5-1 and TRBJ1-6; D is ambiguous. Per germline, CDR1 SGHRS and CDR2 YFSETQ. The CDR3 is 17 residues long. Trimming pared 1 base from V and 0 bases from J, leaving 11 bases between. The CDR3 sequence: CASSLITGSSYNSPLHF. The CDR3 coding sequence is TGCGCCAGCAGCTTGATTACGGGAAGCTCCTATAATTCACCCCTCCACTTT.

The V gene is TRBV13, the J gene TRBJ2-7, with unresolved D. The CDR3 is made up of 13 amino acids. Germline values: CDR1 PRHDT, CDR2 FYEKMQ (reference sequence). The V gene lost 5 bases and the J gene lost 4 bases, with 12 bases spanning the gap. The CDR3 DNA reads TGTGCCAGCAGCACCACCTCAGGATACGAGCAGTACTTC. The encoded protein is CASSTTSGYEQYF.

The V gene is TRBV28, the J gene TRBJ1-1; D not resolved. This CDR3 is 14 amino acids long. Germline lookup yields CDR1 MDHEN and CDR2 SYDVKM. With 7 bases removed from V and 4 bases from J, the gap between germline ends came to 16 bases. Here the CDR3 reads CASIPRFFGTEAFF. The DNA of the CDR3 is TGTGCCAGCATCCCCAGGTTCTTTGGCACTGAAGCTTTCTTT. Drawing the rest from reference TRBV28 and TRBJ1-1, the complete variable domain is DVKVTQSSRYLVKRTGEKVFLECVQDMDHENMFWYRQDPGLGLRLIYFSYDVKMKEKGDIPEGYSVSREKKERFSLILESASTNQTSMYLCASIPRFFGTEAFFGQGTRLTVV.

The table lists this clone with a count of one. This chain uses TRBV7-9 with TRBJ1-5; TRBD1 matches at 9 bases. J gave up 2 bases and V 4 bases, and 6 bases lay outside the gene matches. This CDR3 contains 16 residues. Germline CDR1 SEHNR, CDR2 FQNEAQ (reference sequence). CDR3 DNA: TGTGCCAGCAGCTCCCAACAGGGGGCAGGCAATCAGCCCCAGCATTTT. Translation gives CASSSQQGAGNQPQHF.

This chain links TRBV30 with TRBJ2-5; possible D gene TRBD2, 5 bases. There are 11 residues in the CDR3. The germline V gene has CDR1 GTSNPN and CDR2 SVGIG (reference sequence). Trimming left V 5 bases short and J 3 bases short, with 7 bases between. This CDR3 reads CAWGAEETQYF. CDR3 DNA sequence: TGTGCCTGGGGAGCGGAAGAGACCCAGTACTTC. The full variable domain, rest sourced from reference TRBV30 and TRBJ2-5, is SQTIHQWPATLVQPVGSPLSLECTVEGTSNPNLYWYRQAAGRGLQLLFYSVGIGQISSEVPQNLSASRPQDRQFILSSKKLLLSDSGFYLCAWGAEETQYFGPGTRLLVL.

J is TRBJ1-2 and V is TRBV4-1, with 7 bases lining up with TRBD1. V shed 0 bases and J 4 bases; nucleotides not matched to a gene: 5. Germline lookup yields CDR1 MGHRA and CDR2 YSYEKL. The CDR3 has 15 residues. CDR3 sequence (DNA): TGCGCCAGCAGCCAAGAAACCGGGACAGCCTATGGCTACACCTTC. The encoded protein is CASSQETGTAYGYTF.

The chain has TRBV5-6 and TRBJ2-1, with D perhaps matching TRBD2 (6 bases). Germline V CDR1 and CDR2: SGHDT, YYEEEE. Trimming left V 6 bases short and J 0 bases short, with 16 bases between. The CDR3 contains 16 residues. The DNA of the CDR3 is TGTGCCAGCACCCCTTTTGGGGGGTCCTCCTACAATGAGCAGTTCTTC. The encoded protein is CASTPFGGSSYNEQFF.

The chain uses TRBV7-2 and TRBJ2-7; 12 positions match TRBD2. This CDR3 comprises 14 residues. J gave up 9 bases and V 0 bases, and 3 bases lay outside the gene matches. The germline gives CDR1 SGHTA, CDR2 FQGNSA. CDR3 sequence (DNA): TGTGCCAGCAGCTTAGCACTAGCGGGGGGATGGCAGTACTTC. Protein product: CASSLALAGGWQYF.

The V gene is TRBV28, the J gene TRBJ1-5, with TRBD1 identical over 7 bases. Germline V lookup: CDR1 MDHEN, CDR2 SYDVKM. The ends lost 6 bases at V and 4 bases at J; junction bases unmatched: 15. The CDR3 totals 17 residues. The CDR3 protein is CASRDSRGRKANQPQHF. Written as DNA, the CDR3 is TGTGCCAGCAGGGATTCCAGGGGGAGGAAGGCAAATCAGCCCCAGCATTTT.

The CDR3 here is CASSHGTSGPRAGELFF. CDR3 nucleotides: TGTGCCAGCAGCCACGGGACTAGCGGCCCCCGTGCCGGGGAGCTGTTTTTT. The chain uses TRBV27 and TRBJ2-2, with 11 positions matching TRBD2. With 6 bases clipped from V and 6 bases from J, the junction kept 12 bases outside the gene matches. The germline V gene has CDR1 MNHEY and CDR2 SMNVEV (reference sequence). CDR3 size: 17 residues.

This CDR3 is CASSRREGELFF. The CDR3 DNA reads as TGTGCCAGCAGCCGGAGGGAAGGGGAGCTGTTTTTT. The V call is TRBV7-3, the J call TRBJ2-2; the D gene is possibly TRBD2 (6 bases). Trimming shortened V by 5 bases and J by 8 bases, and 9 bases separated the two germline ends. The CDR3 covers 12 residues. Germline loops: CDR1 SGHTA, CDR2 FQGTGA.

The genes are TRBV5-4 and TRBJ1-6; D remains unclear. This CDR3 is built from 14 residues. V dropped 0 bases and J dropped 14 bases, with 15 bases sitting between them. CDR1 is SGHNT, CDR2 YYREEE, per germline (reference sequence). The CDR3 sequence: CASSLGSGGRALHF. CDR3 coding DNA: TGTGCCAGCAGCTTGGGGAGCGGAGGAAGGGCCCTCCACTTT.

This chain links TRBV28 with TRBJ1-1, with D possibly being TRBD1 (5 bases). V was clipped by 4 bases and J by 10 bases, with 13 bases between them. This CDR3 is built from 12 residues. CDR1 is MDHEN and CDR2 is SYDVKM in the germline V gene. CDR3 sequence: CASSSRTGGAFF. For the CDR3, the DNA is TGTGCCAGCAGTTCACGGACGGGGGGAGCTTTCTTT.

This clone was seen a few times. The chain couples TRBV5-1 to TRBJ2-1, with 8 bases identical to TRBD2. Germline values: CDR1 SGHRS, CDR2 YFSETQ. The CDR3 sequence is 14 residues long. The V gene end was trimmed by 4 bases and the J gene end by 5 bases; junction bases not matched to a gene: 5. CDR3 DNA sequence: TGCGCCAGCAGCCCGGGACTAGGTAACAATGAGCAGTTCTTC. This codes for CASSPGLGNNEQFF.

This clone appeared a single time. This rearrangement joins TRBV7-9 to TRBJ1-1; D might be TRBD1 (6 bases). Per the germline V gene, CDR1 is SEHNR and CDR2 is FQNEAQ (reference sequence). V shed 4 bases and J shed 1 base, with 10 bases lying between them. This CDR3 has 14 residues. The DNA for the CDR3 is TGTGCCAGCAGCTCAGGGGTGCCGAACACTGAAGCTTTCTTT. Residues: CASSSGVPNTEAFF.

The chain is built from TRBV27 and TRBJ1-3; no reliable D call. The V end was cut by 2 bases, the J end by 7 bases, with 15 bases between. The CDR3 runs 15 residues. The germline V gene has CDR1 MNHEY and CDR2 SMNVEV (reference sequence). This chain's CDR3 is CASSLDGAFGNTIYF. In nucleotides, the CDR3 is TGTGCCAGCAGTTTAGACGGAGCATTTGGGAACACCATATATTTT.

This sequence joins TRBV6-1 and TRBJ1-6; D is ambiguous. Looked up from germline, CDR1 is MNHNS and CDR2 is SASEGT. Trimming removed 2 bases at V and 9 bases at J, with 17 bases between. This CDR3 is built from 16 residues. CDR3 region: CASSEIGGQALSPLHF. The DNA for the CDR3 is TGTGCCAGCAGTGAAATCGGCGGGCAGGCGCTTTCACCCCTCCACTTT.

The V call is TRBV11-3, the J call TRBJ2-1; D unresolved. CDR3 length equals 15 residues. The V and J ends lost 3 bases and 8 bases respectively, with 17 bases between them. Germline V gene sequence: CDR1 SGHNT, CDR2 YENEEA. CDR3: CASSFGIGPSDEQFF. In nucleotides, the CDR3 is TGTGCCAGCAGCTTCGGTATTGGTCCAAGCGATGAGCAGTTCTTC.

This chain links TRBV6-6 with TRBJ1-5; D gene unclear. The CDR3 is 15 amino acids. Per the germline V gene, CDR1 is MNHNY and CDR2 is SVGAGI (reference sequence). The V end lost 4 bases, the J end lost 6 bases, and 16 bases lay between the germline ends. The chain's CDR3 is CASSSPSGSSQPQHF. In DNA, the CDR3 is TGTGCCAGCAGTTCCCCCTCGGGGTCGAGTCAGCCCCAGCATTTT.

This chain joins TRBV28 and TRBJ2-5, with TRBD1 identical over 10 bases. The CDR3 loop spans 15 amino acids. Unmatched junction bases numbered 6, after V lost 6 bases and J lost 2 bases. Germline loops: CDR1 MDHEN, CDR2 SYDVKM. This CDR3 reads CASRSGQGRQETQYF. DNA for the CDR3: TGTGCCAGCAGATCGGGACAGGGGCGACAAGAGACCCAGTACTTC.

The CDR3 DNA reads as TGTGCCAGCTCATCGCGTAGCGGAAGCTCCTACAATGAGCAGTTCTTC. Protein: CASSSRSGSSYNEQFF. V gene TRBV18 combines with J gene TRBJ2-1; TRBD2 is a possible D gene (6 bases). The CDR3 has 16 amino acids. The germline CDR1 and CDR2 sequences are KGHSH and LQKENI. Trimming took 5 bases from V and 0 from J, leaving 14 bases between them.

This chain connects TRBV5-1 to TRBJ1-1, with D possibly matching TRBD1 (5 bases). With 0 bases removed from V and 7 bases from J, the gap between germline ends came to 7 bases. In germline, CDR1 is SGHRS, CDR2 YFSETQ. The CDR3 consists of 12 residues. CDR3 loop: CASSLGGVEAFF. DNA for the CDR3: TGCGCCAGCAGCTTGGGGGGCGTTGAAGCTTTCTTT.

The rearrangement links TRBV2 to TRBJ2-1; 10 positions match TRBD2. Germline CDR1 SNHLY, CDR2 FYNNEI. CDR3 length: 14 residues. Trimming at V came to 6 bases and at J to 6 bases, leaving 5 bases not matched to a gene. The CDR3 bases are TGTGCCAGCAGAGGACTAGCGGACTTCAATGAGCAGTTCTTC. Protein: CASRGLADFNEQFF. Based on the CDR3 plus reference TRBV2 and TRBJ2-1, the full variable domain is EPEVTQTPSHQVTQMGQEVILRCVPISNHLYFYWYRQILGQKVEFLVSFYNNEISEKSEIFDDQFSVERPDGSNFTLKIRSTKLEDSAMYFCASRGLADFNEQFFGPGTRLTVL.

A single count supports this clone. The CDR3 nucleotides are TGTGCCACCAGCAGAGATCGGAGGGAGGGGAGCTCCTACAATGAGCAGTTCTTC. It specifies CATSRDRREGSSYNEQFF. The chain links TRBV15 to TRBJ2-1; 7 nucleotides match TRBD2. The CDR3 runs to 18 residues. The V gene end was trimmed by 0 bases and the J gene end by 0 bases; junction bases not matched to a gene: 8. The germline V gene has CDR1 LNHNV and CDR2 YYDKDF (reference sequence).

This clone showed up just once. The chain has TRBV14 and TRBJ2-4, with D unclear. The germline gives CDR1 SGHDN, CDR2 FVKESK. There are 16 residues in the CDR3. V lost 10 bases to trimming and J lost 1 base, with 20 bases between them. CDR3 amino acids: CAISSVDYEAKNIQYF. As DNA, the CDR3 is TGTGCCATCTCAAGCGTGGATTATGAGGCCAAAAACATTCAGTACTTC. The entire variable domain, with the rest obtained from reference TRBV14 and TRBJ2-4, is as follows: EAGVTQFPSHSVIEKGQTVTLRCDPISGHDNLYWYRRVMGKEIKFLLHFVKESKQDESGMPNNRFLAERTGGTYSTLKVQPAELEDSGVYFCAISSVDYEAKNIQYFGAGTRLSVL.

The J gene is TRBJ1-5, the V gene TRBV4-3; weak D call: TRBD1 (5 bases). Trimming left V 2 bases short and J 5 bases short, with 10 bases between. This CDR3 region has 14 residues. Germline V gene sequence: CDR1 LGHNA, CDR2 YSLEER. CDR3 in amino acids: CASSQTGRDQPQHF. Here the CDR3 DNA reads TGCGCCAGCAGCCAAACAGGTAGGGATCAGCCCCAGCATTTT.